The 13 T cell receptor beta chains reported below all come from one sample, sequenced in a study of blood T cell repertoires in COVID-19. Clones were sequenced by immunoSEQ multiplex PCR, and TCRdb holds only the in-frame ones, with some missing. In the table there are tens of thousands of clones, around 85% of which are singletons. Sequencing was carried out using peripheral blood. The receptors originated from a man aged 55 to 70 with active or convalescent COVID-19.

V usage is TRBV30 and J usage is TRBJ2-3, with 9 bases lining up with TRBD2. This CDR3 is 14 amino acids long. The germline CDR1 and CDR2 sequences are GTSNPN and SVGIG (reference sequence). The V gene end was trimmed by 3 bases and the J gene end by 2 bases; junction bases not matched to a gene: 3. CDR3 residues: CAWRLAGSTDTQYF. The CDR3 DNA reads TGTGCCTGGAGGCTAGCGGGGTCCACAGATACGCAGTATTTT. The full variable domain, in which reference TRBV30 and TRBJ2-3 provide the parts outside the CDR3, is SQTIHQWPATLVQPVGSPLSLECTVEGTSNPNLYWYRQAAGRGLQLLFYSVGIGQISSEVPQNLSASRPQDRQFILSSKKLLLSDSGFYLCAWRLAGSTDTQYFGPGTRLTVL.

CDR3 region: CASSLRRQGRNNEQFF. CDR3 sequence (DNA): TGTGCCAGCAGCCTCAGACGACAGGGAAGAAACAATGAGCAGTTCTTC. J is TRBJ2-1 and V is TRBV7-2; 7 bases line up with TRBD1. CDR1 and CDR2 (germline): SGHTA, FQGNSA. After removal of 5 bases from V and 5 bases from J, the junction contained 12 bases not matched to a gene. The CDR3 has 16 amino acids.

The chain has TRBV2 and TRBJ1-2, with 10 bases identical to TRBD1. This CDR3 region has 15 residues. With 7 bases clipped from V and 5 bases from J, the junction kept 10 bases outside the gene matches. The germline V gene has CDR1 SNHLY and CDR2 FYNNEI. In nucleotides, the CDR3 is TGTGCCAGCACTAGGACAGGGGGTAAATCGTATGGCTACACCTTC. Protein product: CASTRTGGKSYGYTF.

CDR3 DNA sequence: TGTGCCAGCAGTCGGACAGGACGGTATGGCTACACCTTC. It is translated as CASSRTGRYGYTF. The gene calls are TRBV12-3 or TRBV12-4 and TRBJ1-2, with 7 positions matching TRBD1. The CDR3 loop spans 13 amino acids. With 5 bases clipped from V and 5 bases from J, the junction kept 5 bases outside the gene matches.

A few counts support this clone. The chain couples TRBV19 to TRBJ1-1; possibly TRBD1 for D (5 bases). The CDR3 is 14 residues long. CDR1 and CDR2 (germline): LNHDA, SQIVND (reference sequence). Trimming pared 7 bases from V and 3 bases from J, leaving 15 bases between. In DNA form, the CDR3 reads TGTGCCAGTACCATGGGCAGGGCGGACACTGAAGCTTTCTTT. Its translation is CASTMGRADTEAFF.

This clone appeared once. The V and J genes are TRBV24-1 and TRBJ2-3; D uncertain. The CDR3 runs 17 residues. CDR1 is KGHDR and CDR2 is SFDVKD in the germline V gene. V gave up 3 bases and J gave up 2 bases, with 17 bases separating them. CDR3 coding DNA: TGTGCCACCAGTGATCAACCCCTCGACTCCCTCACAGATACGCAGTATTTT. This encodes CATSDQPLDSLTDTQYF.

This chain uses TRBV14 with TRBJ2-5; 7 bases match TRBD1. The CDR3 contains 15 residues. CDR1 SGHDN and CDR2 FVKESK come from the germline V gene. V shed 5 bases and J 1 base; nucleotides not matched to a gene: 7. This CDR3 reads CASSKWGQPQETQYF. CDR3 DNA: TGTGCCAGCAGCAAGTGGGGACAGCCCCAAGAGACCCAGTACTTC.

J is TRBJ2-1 and V is TRBV9; 10 bases are shared with TRBD2. This CDR3 comprises 21 residues. The junction had 23 bases not matched to a gene; V was cut back by 4 bases and J by 4 bases. Germline CDR1 SGDLS, CDR2 YYNGEE. For the CDR3, the DNA is TGTGCCAGCAGCCCACAAACGGGGGGACTAGCGAGTCGGTCCATATACAATGAGCAGTTCTTC. Amino acids: CASSPQTGGLASRSIYNEQFF.

The chain couples TRBV11-2 to TRBJ2-3; 7 bases are shared with TRBD2. This CDR3 comprises 15 residues. The V gene end was trimmed by 5 bases and the J gene end by 1 base; junction bases not matched to a gene: 6. Germline-derived CDR1 and CDR2 are SGHAT and FQNNGV. This CDR3 is CASSAGDDGTDTQYF. In DNA form, the CDR3 reads TGTGCCAGCAGCGCGGGGGATGATGGCACAGATACGCAGTATTTT.

V gene TRBV28 combines with J gene TRBJ1-3; 10 bases line up with TRBD1. This CDR3 contains 16 residues. The V gene's germline CDR1 is MDHEN and CDR2 SYDVKM. J lost 1 base, V lost 9 bases, and 9 bases had no gene match. CDR3 loop: CASLPGQGTSGNTIYF. The CDR3 DNA follows: TGTGCCAGTTTACCGGGACAGGGGACTTCTGGAAACACCATATATTTT.

The V and J genes are TRBV14 and TRBJ1-2; 7 bases are a match to TRBD1. Germline loops: CDR1 SGHDN, CDR2 FVKESK. The CDR3 sequence is 15 residues long. J was trimmed by 4 bases and V by 0 bases; bases with no gene match: 5. The CDR3 DNA is TGTGCCAGCAGCCAAGAGAGGGGACAGCCCTATGGCTACACCTTC. Its translation: CASSQERGQPYGYTF.

The gene calls are TRBV11-2 and TRBJ2-1, with 11 nucleotides matching TRBD1. Germline V gene sequence: CDR1 SGHAT, CDR2 FQNNGV. This CDR3 is built from 16 residues. Trimming took 1 base from V and 9 from J; bases not matched to a gene: 8. CDR3 residues: CASSLGVGTGGFEQFF. The CDR3 region has the DNA TGTGCCAGCAGCTTAGGGGTGGGGACAGGGGGATTTGAGCAGTTCTTC.

DNA of the CDR3: TGTGCCGGAAAACAGGGGACCGCTGGAAACACCATATATTTT. As protein: CAGKQGTAGNTIYF. The chain has TRBV10-3 and TRBJ1-3; 7 nucleotides match TRBD1. With 11 bases clipped from V and 2 bases from J, the junction kept 9 bases outside the gene matches. Germline V CDR1 and CDR2: ENHRY, SYGVKD. This CDR3 contains 14 residues.